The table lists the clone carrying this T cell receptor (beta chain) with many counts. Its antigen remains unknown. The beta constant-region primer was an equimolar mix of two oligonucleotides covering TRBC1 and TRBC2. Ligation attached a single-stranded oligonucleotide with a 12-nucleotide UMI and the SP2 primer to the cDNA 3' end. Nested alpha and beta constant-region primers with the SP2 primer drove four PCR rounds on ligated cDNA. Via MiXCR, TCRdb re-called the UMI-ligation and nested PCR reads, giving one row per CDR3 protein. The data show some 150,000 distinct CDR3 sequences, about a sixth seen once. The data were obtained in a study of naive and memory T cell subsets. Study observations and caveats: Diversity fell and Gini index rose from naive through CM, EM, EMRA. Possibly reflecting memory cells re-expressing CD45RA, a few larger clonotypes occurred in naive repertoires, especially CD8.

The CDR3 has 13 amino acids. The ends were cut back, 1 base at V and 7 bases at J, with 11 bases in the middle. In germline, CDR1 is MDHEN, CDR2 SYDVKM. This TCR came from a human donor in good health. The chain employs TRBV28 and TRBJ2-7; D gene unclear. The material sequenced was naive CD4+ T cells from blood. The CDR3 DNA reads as TGTGCCAGCAGTTTATCCCCCCCCAATGAGCAGTACTTC. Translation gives CASSLSPPNEQYF. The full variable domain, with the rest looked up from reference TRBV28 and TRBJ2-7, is DVKVTQSSRYLVKRTGEKVFLECVQDMDHENMFWYRQDPGLGLRLIYFSYDVKMKEKGDIPEGYSVSREKKERFSLILESASTNQTSMYLCASSLSPPNEQYFGPGTRLTVT.